The 25 T cell receptor beta chains below were found in one sample sequenced in a study of blood T cell repertoires in COVID-19. Method: immunoSEQ multiplex PCR; TCRdb's copy keeps in-frame clones and lacks some. The table includes roughly 200,000 clones, approximately 87% detected once. Sequenced sample: PBMCs or T cells enriched from blood (not recorded which). These receptors were collected from a woman between 45 and 60 years old in a cohort exposed to, infected with or recovered from COVID-19 (not recorded which).

The chain employs TRBV9 and TRBJ1-2, with TRBD1 matching over 8 bases. The junction had 9 bases not matched to a gene; V was cut back by 3 bases and J by 2 bases. CDR3 length: 16 residues. Germline CDR1 reads SGDLS; CDR2 reads YYNGEE. The CDR3 coding sequence is TGTGCCAGCAGCGCCGACGACAGGGGCTACAACTATGGCTACACCTTC. Translated, it gives CASSADDRGYNYGYTF.

V and J are TRBV11-3 and TRBJ2-1; the match to TRBD1 covers 7 bases. Losses at the gene ends were 5 bases for V and 5 bases for J; bases not matched to a gene: 9. This CDR3 is built from 15 residues. Germline CDR1 and CDR2: SGHNT and YENEEA. The CDR3 spells CASSNRDSSNNEQFF. The CDR3 nucleotides read TGTGCCAGCAGCAACCGGGACAGTAGTAACAATGAGCAGTTCTTC.

The chain is built from TRBV7-2 and TRBJ2-1; a weak D match, TRBD1 (6 bases). CDR3 length: 14 residues. Trimming left V 2 bases short and J 12 bases short, with 17 bases between. CDR1 and CDR2 (germline): SGHTA, FQGNSA. The DNA of the CDR3 is TGTGCCAGCAGCTTATCGGGACACCCAAATCGGCAGTTCTTC. Protein product: CASSLSGHPNRQFF.

This sequence joins TRBV2 and TRBJ1-6, with D possibly matching TRBD1 (6 bases). The V and J ends lost 3 bases and 8 bases respectively, with 11 bases between them. The germline V gene encodes CDR1 SNHLY and CDR2 FYNNEI. The CDR3 totals 14 residues. The CDR3 coding sequence is TGTGCCAGCAGTGAGGGTTCAGGGGATTCACCCCTCCACTTT. Encoded protein: CASSEGSGDSPLHF.

The CDR3 DNA reads as TGCAGTGCTACCCCGGAGCAGTTCTTC. This translates into CSATPEQFF. V is TRBV20-1 and J is TRBJ2-1; the D is unclear. The V end lost 4 bases, the J end lost 10 bases, and 5 bases lay between the germline ends. The length of the CDR3 is 9 residues. From germline, CDR1 is DFQATT and CDR2 SNEGSKA (reference sequence).

The rearrangement joins TRBV7-9 to TRBJ2-7; the D gene is possibly TRBD1 (6 bases). The CDR3 loop spans 19 amino acids. Germline CDR1 reads SEHNR; CDR2 reads FQNEAQ (reference sequence). The V end was cut by 4 bases, the J end by 0 bases, with 25 bases between. The CDR3 DNA reads as TGTGCCAGCAGCTCACAGGGTGGCCTACCACGATCCAGCTCCTACGAGCAGTACTTC. Its protein is CASSSQGGLPRSSSYEQYF.

The V call is TRBV3-1 (or the pseudogene TRBV3-2), the J call TRBJ2-5; 11 positions match TRBD2. The junction had 5 bases not matched to a gene; V was cut back by 1 base and J by 4 bases. This CDR3 comprises 16 residues. CDR1 is LGHDT, CDR2 YNNKEL, per germline (reference sequence). CDR3 residues: CASSQGSGGALETQYF. As DNA, the CDR3 is TGTGCCAGCAGCCAAGGTAGCGGGGGGGCTTTAGAGACCCAGTACTTC.

The rearrangement uses TRBV2 and TRBJ2-7; TRBD1 agrees at 10 bases. The ends lost 10 bases at V and 7 bases at J; junction bases unmatched: 13. This CDR3 has 14 residues. In germline, CDR1 is SNHLY, CDR2 FYNNEI. CDR3 nucleotides: TGTGCCACCCGAAGGACAGGGGGTTTAGGGGAGCAGTACTTC. Its translation: CATRRTGGLGEQYF.

This clone was recorded only once. V gene TRBV9 combines with J gene TRBJ2-3; TRBD1 agrees at 10 bases. CDR1 is SGDLS, CDR2 YYNGEE, per germline. V shed 0 bases, J shed 4 bases, and the junction held 5 bases outside the gene matches. There are 16 residues in the CDR3. DNA for the CDR3: TGTGCCAGCAGCGTAGGGGACAGGGGCCGTGCAGATACGCAGTATTTT. Amino acids: CASSVGDRGRADTQYF.

The genes are TRBV4-2 and TRBJ2-2; 8 nucleotides align to TRBD1. V trimming: 2 bases; J trimming: 5 bases; junction bases outside the gene matches: 7. Germline assignment: CDR1 LGHNA and CDR2 YNFKEQ. The CDR3 covers 16 residues. CDR3 in amino acids: CASSQPLTGETGELFF. The CDR3 nucleotides read TGTGCCAGCAGCCAACCTCTGACAGGGGAAACCGGGGAGCTGTTTTTT.

With regard to this clone: Other DNA sequences from this sample encode an identical CDR3 as well. The chain combines TRBV27 with TRBJ1-2, with 9 bases lining up with TRBD1. The V gene's germline CDR1 is MNHEY and CDR2 SMNVEV (reference sequence). The CDR3 is 13 amino acids. Germline trimming cut 4 bases from V and 4 bases from J; bases unmatched to any gene: 1. The CDR3 spells CASSSTGGYGYTF. CDR3 nucleotide sequence: TGTGCCAGCAGTTCGACAGGGGGCTATGGCTACACCTTC.

The chain links TRBV6-4 to TRBJ1-2; 10 positions agree with TRBD1. V lost 4 bases to trimming and J lost 5 bases; unmatched junction nucleotides: 7. The length of the CDR3 is 15 residues. Germline values: CDR1 MRHNA, CDR2 SNTAGT. The DNA for the CDR3 is TGTGCCAGCAGTGCCTCCGGGACAGGGGATTATGGCTACACCTTC. Residues: CASSASGTGDYGYTF.

The chain employs TRBV7-2 and TRBJ1-1, with D unclear. V lost 1 base and J lost 1, with 4 bases in between. The CDR3 consists of 13 residues. Per the germline V gene, CDR1 is SGHTA and CDR2 is FQGNSA. The CDR3 nucleotides are TGTGCCAGCAGCTTAGTCTGGAACACTGAAGCTTTCTTT. It codes for CASSLVWNTEAFF.

This rearrangement joins TRBV4-1 to TRBJ1-2, with D perhaps TRBD1 (6 bases). V lost 6 bases and J 3 bases, leaving 17 bases between the germline ends. This CDR3 has 15 residues. From germline, CDR1 is MGHRA and CDR2 YSYEKL. As DNA, the CDR3 is TGCGCCAGCAGTCCGAAGGGGGTGTTGGACTATGGCTACACCTTC. Translation: CASSPKGVLDYGYTF.

This sequence joins TRBV5-1 and TRBJ1-5, with D possibly being TRBD1 (5 bases). Germline V gene sequence: CDR1 SGHRS, CDR2 YFSETQ. This CDR3 has 15 amino acids. Trimming cost V 0 bases and J 2 bases, with 9 bases left between them. Written as DNA, the CDR3 is TGCGCCAGCAGCTTGGCGGGGGTCGGCAATCAGCCCCAGCATTTT. Its protein is CASSLAGVGNQPQHF.

This chain uses TRBV19 with TRBJ1-6; D possibly corresponds to TRBD1 (6 bases). This CDR3 is built from 14 residues. V was shortened by 5 bases and J by 7 bases, with 12 bases between the two germline ends. CDR1 is LNHDA and CDR2 is SQIVND in the germline V gene (reference sequence). The CDR3 DNA reads TGTGCCAGTAGTTCGGACAGATTGAATTCACCCCTCCACTTT. This codes for CASSSDRLNSPLHF.

The chain combines TRBV5-1 with TRBJ2-1; the match to TRBD1 covers 7 bases. The CDR3 is made up of 15 amino acids. In germline, CDR1 is SGHRS, CDR2 YFSETQ. The ends lost 2 bases at V and 1 base at J; junction bases unmatched: 3. The CDR3 DNA is TGCGCCAGCAGCTTAACGACAGGGTCCTACAATGAGCAGTTCTTC. It codes for CASSLTTGSYNEQFF. Supplemented by reference TRBV5-1 and TRBJ2-1, the full variable domain reads KAGVTQTPRYLIKTRGQQVTLSCSPISGHRSVSWYQQTPGQGLQFLFEYFSETQRNKGNFPGRFSGRQFSNSRSEMNVSTLELGDSALYLCASSLTTGSYNEQFFGPGTRLTVL.

Here the CDR3 DNA reads TGTGCCAGCAGCCTAAAACTAGCGGGGGGCGCAGATACGCAGTATTTT. The encoded protein is CASSLKLAGGADTQYF. V usage is TRBV11-1 and J usage is TRBJ2-3, with 12 bases matching TRBD2. Germline V gene lookup returns CDR1 SGHAT and CDR2 FQDESV (reference sequence). This CDR3 contains 16 residues. Trimming at V came to 5 bases and at J to 4 bases, leaving 7 bases not matched to a gene.

This chain joins TRBV25-1 and TRBJ2-7, with 7 bases that match TRBD1. The junction had 3 bases not matched to a gene; V was cut back by 3 bases and J by 4 bases. Per the germline V gene, CDR1 is MGHDK and CDR2 is SYGVNS. The CDR3 is made up of 13 amino acids. CDR3 nucleotide sequence: TGTGCCAGCAGTGAGAGGGGACAGTACGAGCAGTACTTC. Encoded protein: CASSERGQYEQYF.

The genes are TRBV28 and TRBJ2-1; TRBD2 agrees at 9 bases. CDR1 and CDR2 (germline): MDHEN, SYDVKM. With V trimmed by 5 bases and J by 5 bases, 10 bases remained unmatched. This CDR3 is built from 16 residues. The CDR3 DNA follows: TGTGCCAGCAGTCATCTCGGCGGGGGGGCCCACAATGAGCAGTTCTTC. Its protein product is CASSHLGGGAHNEQFF.

The chain has TRBV10-2 and TRBJ2-2; 7 bases fit TRBD1. The CDR3 has 15 residues. The V segment lost 8 bases and the J segment 0 bases; nucleotides outside the gene matches: 6. The germline V gene encodes CDR1 WSHSY and CDR2 SAAADI. The CDR3 region is CASVRGQSNTGELFF. CDR3 bases: TGCGCCAGCGTTAGGGGGCAATCGAACACCGGGGAGCTGTTTTTT.

This rearrangement joins TRBV27 to TRBJ1-4; tentative D call: TRBD1 (6 bases). Germline loops: CDR1 MNHEY, CDR2 SMNVEV (reference sequence). Trimming took off 5 bases at V and 11 bases at J, with 18 bases between the two ends. The CDR3 spans 14 residues. The CDR3 sequence: CASSPRQESRKLFF. The CDR3 DNA reads TGTGCCAGCAGTCCCCGACAGGAAAGTAGGAAACTGTTTTTT. The variable domain in full, with the rest retrieved from reference TRBV27 and TRBJ1-4, is EAQVTQNPRYLITVTGKKLTVTCSQNMNHEYMSWYRQDPGLGLRQIYYSMNVEVTDKGDVPEGYKVSRKEKRNFPLILESPSPNQTSLYFCASSPRQESRKLFFGSGTQLSVL.

The chain employs TRBV19 and TRBJ2-7, with TRBD1 matching over 7 bases. V lost 3 bases to trimming and J lost 3 bases; unmatched junction nucleotides: 5. The CDR3 totals 14 residues. Germline values: CDR1 LNHDA, CDR2 SQIVND (reference sequence). The CDR3, as DNA: TGTGCCAGTAGTATTGCACAGGGGAGCTACGAGCAGTACTTC. This translates into CASSIAQGSYEQYF.

To note about this clone: At one of its ends the junction is not consistent with the germline gene, which may arise from a read error. The CDR3 sequence: CASSQAGNTIYF. The CDR3, as DNA: TGTGCCAGCAGCCAGGCTGGGAACACCATATATTTT. The gene calls are TRBV7-2 and TRBJ1-3; D remains unclear. CDR3 length equals 12 residues. Germline V gives CDR1 SGHTA, CDR2 FQGNSA.

The J gene is TRBJ1-2, the V gene TRBV5-6; no clear D. Germline V gene data show CDR1 as SGHDT and CDR2 as YYEEEE. The V and J ends lost 1 base and 2 bases respectively, with 12 bases between them. This CDR3 contains 15 residues. The CDR3 DNA sequence: TGTGCCAGCAGCTTGCCTCCAGGTCGAAACTATGGCTACACCTTC. It yields the protein CASSLPPGRNYGYTF.